This T cell receptor (beta chain) was retrieved from a study of neurological immune-mediated disorders. This clonotype was observed at least ten times. This CDR3 is 15 amino acids long. V lost 1 base and J lost 3; bases outside the gene matches: 3. In germline, CDR1 is SEHNR, CDR2 FQNEAQ (reference sequence). Each sorted-subset library came from fewer than 1.3 million CD4+ or CD8+ T cells. One entry per CDR3 protein, called by TCRdb with MiXCR from the 5' RACE reads. This sample has 20,000 to 25,000 distinct CDR3 sequences, with approximately 5.9% found just once. The sequence was collected from a man between 18 and 29 years old in good health. This chain links TRBV7-9 with TRBJ2-7, with 10 bases that match TRBD1. The source material was CD8+ T cells from blood. The CDR3 DNA is TGTGCCAGCAGCTTAGTGGGACAGGGGATCTACGAGCAGTACTTC. Translation: CASSLVGQGIYEQYF.